The 8 T cell receptor beta chains listed next were all sequenced from one sample in a study of beta chain features in type 1 diabetes. The isolated RNA, all of it, was reverse transcribed, so expressed TCRB transcripts were what got sequenced. Measured with immunoSEQ multiplex PCR; TCRdb has only the in-frame clones, and not every one. This sample yields approximately 200,000 clones, of which over 8.5% are seen a single time; around 0.037% belongs to the top ten. Input material: naive CD4+ T cells from blood. The receptors were sampled from a woman between 18 and 29 years old in good health.

There are a few counts of this clone. The V gene is TRBV7-2, the J gene TRBJ2-7, with 7 bases lining up with TRBD2. V lost 1 base and J lost 2; bases outside the gene matches: 5. Germline CDR1 reads SGHTA; CDR2 reads FQGNSA. The CDR3 totals 15 residues. The CDR3 DNA reads TGTGCCAGCAGCTTAGTGGGAGGGAGTACCTACGAGCAGTACTTC. It yields the protein CASSLVGGSTYEQYF.

This clone was counted between two and nine times. The J gene is TRBJ2-5, the V gene TRBV7-9, with 7 bases matching TRBD2. CDR3 length: 13 residues. CDR1 SEHNR and CDR2 FQNEAQ come from the germline V gene (reference sequence). The trim removed 5 bases at V and 5 bases at J, leaving 5 bases unmatched. The CDR3 DNA reads TGTGCCAGCAGCAGTGGGGAGGGGGAGACCCAGTACTTC. Translating it yields CASSSGEGETQYF.

This clone has only a few counts. This chain uses TRBV5-4 with TRBJ1-5; D may be TRBD1 (6 bases). This CDR3 region has 15 residues. CDR1 is SGHNT, CDR2 YYREEE, per germline (reference sequence). Trimming took off 4 bases at V and 4 bases at J, with 15 bases between the two ends. CDR3 DNA sequence: TGTGCCAGCAGCAAACAGGGTATTTTGAATCAGCCCCAGCATTTT. This codes for CASSKQGILNQPQHF.

This chain connects TRBV30 to TRBJ1-6; D not resolved. The CDR3 runs to 15 residues. V lost 0 bases and J lost 10, with 16 bases in between. CDR1 GTSNPN and CDR2 SVGIG come from the germline V gene (reference sequence). CDR3 bases: TGTGCCTGGAGTGTGTTTACGGTTTCGAAGTCACCCCTCCACTTT. Amino acids: CAWSVFTVSKSPLHF.

The chain employs TRBV6-5 and TRBJ2-7; D may be TRBD1 (6 bases). Germline values: CDR1 MNHEY, CDR2 SVGAGI. Trimming cost V 6 bases and J 5 bases, with 20 bases left between them. The length of the CDR3 is 15 residues. In DNA, the CDR3 is TGTGCCAGCAGCCAAAACGACAGGAGTAGGGACGAGCAGTACTTC. This encodes CASSQNDRSRDEQYF.

A few counts support this clone. The chain's CDR3 is CAWSVNGLDGTGHTGELFF. The CDR3 DNA sequence: TGTGCCTGGAGTGTAAACGGACTTGATGGGACAGGGCACACCGGGGAGCTGTTTTTT. This chain links TRBV30 with TRBJ2-2; TRBD1 matches 9 bases. With 0 bases clipped from V and 3 bases from J, the junction kept 14 bases outside the gene matches. This CDR3 has 19 residues. Germline V lookup: CDR1 GTSNPN, CDR2 SVGIG (reference sequence).

The chain recombines TRBV18 with TRBJ2-2, with D perhaps matching TRBD1 (6 bases). The germline gives CDR1 KGHSH, CDR2 LQKENI. V was shortened by 2 bases and J by 0 bases, with 7 bases between the two germline ends. The CDR3 is made up of 15 amino acids. The CDR3 DNA is TGTGCCAGCTCACCAAGGACAGCGAACACCGGGGAGCTGTTTTTT. Its translation is CASSPRTANTGELFF. Using reference TRBV18 and TRBJ2-2 for the parts outside the CDR3, the full variable domain is NAGVMQNPRHLVRRRGQEARLRCSPMKGHSHVYWYRQLPEEGLKFMVYLQKENIIDESGMPKERFSAEFPKEGPSILRIQQVVRGDSAAYFCASSPRTANTGELFFGEGSRLTVL.

As DNA, the CDR3 is TGTGCCAGCAGTGATGTGCGGAACACTGAAGCTTTCTTT. Residues: CASSDVRNTEAFF. The J gene is TRBJ1-1, the V gene TRBV25-1; D ambiguous. The ends were cut back, 3 bases at V and 1 base at J, with 6 bases in the middle. This CDR3 comprises 13 residues. Germline loops: CDR1 MGHDK, CDR2 SYGVNS.